Listed here are 28 T cell receptor beta chains from one sample, sequenced in a study of beta chain features in type 1 diabetes. The entirety of the isolated RNA underwent reverse transcription, so expressed TCRB transcripts were sequenced. The table came from immunoSEQ multiplex PCR; TCRdb's copy has only in-frame clones and leaves some out. Among hundreds of thousands of clones listed, 13% to 15% were seen once. The sample consisted of naive CD4+ T cells from blood. These TCRs come from a middle-aged woman in good health.

This sequence joins TRBV27 and TRBJ1-2, with a weak D call TRBD1 (5 bases). This CDR3 comprises 14 residues. Trimming pared 5 bases from V and 5 bases from J, leaving 15 bases between. Germline V gene sequence: CDR1 MNHEY, CDR2 SMNVEV (reference sequence). CDR3 DNA sequence: TGTGCCAGCAGTGAAACCCGGACAACTTATGGCTACACCTTC. It yields the protein CASSETRTTYGYTF.

This rearrangement joins TRBV23-1 to TRBJ2-2; 13 bases align to TRBD2. TRBV23-1 is annotated as an ORF whose role is uncertain. Germline trimming cut 7 bases from V and 8 bases from J; bases unmatched to any gene: 19. The CDR3 totals 19 residues. CDR3 protein: CASTLPEGLAGTSGGELFF. The DNA for the CDR3 is TGCGCCAGCACCCTACCTGAGGGACTAGCGGGGACTTCGGGAGGGGAGCTGTTTTTT.

The chain couples TRBV15 to TRBJ1-2; D is ambiguous. V was pared by 10 bases and J by 5 bases, with 23 bases between. CDR3 length: 15 amino acids. Germline CDR1 and CDR2: LNHNV and YYDKDF (reference sequence). This CDR3 reads CAISRAGSKIYGYTF. The CDR3 nucleotides read TGTGCCATCTCTAGAGCGGGATCCAAGATTTATGGCTACACCTTC.

This clone was observed a handful of times. This chain joins TRBV29-1 and TRBJ1-2, with TRBD1 matching 12 bases. Looked up from germline, CDR1 is SQVTM and CDR2 is ANQGSEA. Trimming took 4 bases from V and 5 from J; bases not matched to a gene: 17. The CDR3 runs to 18 residues. The CDR3 DNA reads TGCAGCGTTGGCCCGACCGGGACAGGGGGCCAAATGAGATATGGCTACACCTTC. Its translation is CSVGPTGTGGQMRYGYTF.

The chain has TRBV4-2 and TRBJ2-5, with a possible D match to TRBD2 (6 bases). The length of the CDR3 is 15 residues. CDR1 and CDR2 (germline): LGHNA, YNFKEQ. V lost 4 bases, J lost 2 bases, and 14 bases lay in between. The CDR3 sequence: CASSPRGSGQETQYF. The CDR3 bases are TGTGCCAGCAGCCCCCGGGGGAGCGGACAAGAGACCCAGTACTTC.

This clone was counted a few times. The rearrangement uses TRBV6-5 and TRBJ2-6, with a tentative D call TRBD2 (5 bases). Per the germline V gene, CDR1 is MNHEY and CDR2 is SVGAGI. The CDR3 consists of 16 residues. With 4 bases removed from V and 4 bases from J, the gap between germline ends came to 14 bases. The chain's CDR3 is CASSWAGRVGANVLTF. The CDR3 DNA reads TGTGCCAGCAGTTGGGCCGGGCGGGTGGGGGCCAACGTCCTGACTTTC.

This clone occurred once. The V call is TRBV11-2, the J call TRBJ1-2; D is unclear. V was shortened by 2 bases and J by 8 bases, with 15 bases between the two germline ends. This CDR3 spans 14 amino acids. Germline V CDR1 and CDR2: SGHAT, FQNNGV. The CDR3 spells CASSLPGTAGGYTF. CDR3 DNA: TGTGCCAGCAGCTTACCCGGAACAGCAGGCGGCTACACCTTC.

The CDR3, as DNA: TGTGCCAGCTCACCACCGGGGGCAGGGGGCGTCACAGATACGCAGTATTTT. Translating it yields CASSPPGAGGVTDTQYF. The chain links TRBV18 to TRBJ2-3; 8 nucleotides align to TRBD1. Trimming took 0 bases from V and 2 from J; bases not matched to a gene: 7. Germline CDR1 and CDR2: KGHSH and LQKENI. CDR3 length equals 17 residues.

The chain combines TRBV7-2 with TRBJ1-2; unclear D gene. Germline CDR1 is SGHTA and CDR2 is FQGNSA. Trimming cost V 1 base and J 5 bases, with 11 bases left between them. The CDR3 has 14 amino acids. CDR3 sequence (DNA): TGTGCCAGCAGCTTAGAGGGCGCGGGGTATGGCTACACCTTC. Protein product: CASSLEGAGYGYTF.

A few counts support this clone. The chain couples TRBV2 to TRBJ2-7; 8 nucleotides align to TRBD2. The germline V gene has CDR1 SNHLY and CDR2 FYNNEI. This CDR3 is built from 16 residues. J gave up 3 bases and V 3 bases, and 10 bases lay outside the gene matches. CDR3 nucleotides: TGTGCCAGCAGTGATCCACCCGGGACTAGAGGCTACGAGCAGTACTTC. Protein: CASSDPPGTRGYEQYF.

This clone has just a few counts. J is TRBJ2-5 and V is TRBV27, with TRBD2 as a possible D gene (6 bases). Germline V CDR1 and CDR2: MNHEY, SMNVEV (reference sequence). Trimming stripped 6 bases from V and 2 bases from J, with 16 bases between. CDR3 length: 15 amino acids. The CDR3 loop reads CASSAGGARQETQYF. DNA of the CDR3: TGTGCCAGCAGCGCCGGCGGGGCGAGACAAGAGACCCAGTACTTC.

The chain recombines TRBV19 with TRBJ1-2, with 7 nucleotides matching TRBD1. CDR1 and CDR2 from the germline V gene are LNHDA and SQIVND (reference sequence). The ends lost 6 bases at V and 2 bases at J; junction bases unmatched: 9. This CDR3 has 15 residues. The CDR3 DNA reads TGTGCCAGTAGCCCGACAGGGCGGGAAAACTATGGCTACACCTTC. Translating gives CASSPTGRENYGYTF.

In this sample, this clone turned up a few times. The CDR3 loop is CASSFRGGYEQYF. In nucleotides, the CDR3 is TGTGCCAGCAGTTTTAGAGGAGGCTACGAGCAGTACTTC. V gene TRBV27 combines with J gene TRBJ2-7; maybe TRBD2 (5 bases). The germline gives CDR1 MNHEY, CDR2 SMNVEV (reference sequence). The CDR3 consists of 13 residues. V was pared by 3 bases and J by 3 bases, with 9 bases between.

This clone turned up a few times. The rearrangement links TRBV6-5 to TRBJ2-5, with a possible D match to TRBD1 (6 bases). CDR3 size: 14 residues. V was pared by 2 bases and J by 1 base, with 8 bases between. Germline assignment: CDR1 MNHEY and CDR2 SVGAGI. The CDR3 sequence: CASSYADSQETQYF. The CDR3 bases are TGTGCCAGCAGTTACGCGGACAGCCAAGAGACCCAGTACTTC.

This clone was observed a handful of times. The same CDR3 arises from other DNA sequences in this sample as well. The chain recombines TRBV7-9 with TRBJ2-6, with D unclear. The CDR3 totals 13 residues. Deletions cut 6 bases from V and 1 base from J, with 4 bases between. Germline V gene lookup returns CDR1 SEHNR and CDR2 FQNEAQ (reference sequence). CDR3: CASRQSGANVLTF. CDR3 coding DNA: TGTGCCAGCAGACAATCTGGGGCCAACGTCCTGACTTTC.

The V and J genes are TRBV6-5 and TRBJ1-4, with D unclear. V lost 2 bases, J lost 8 bases, and 15 bases lay in between. Germline V CDR1 and CDR2: MNHEY, SVGAGI. This CDR3 spans 15 amino acids. The DNA for the CDR3 is TGTGCCAGCAGTTACGGTGGTGAGCGGAGGGAAAAACTGTTTTTT. This sequence encodes CASSYGGERREKLFF.

The rearrangement links TRBV19 to TRBJ2-2, with D unclear. Trimming took 3 bases from V and 3 from J, leaving 5 bases between them. The CDR3 runs 13 residues. Germline V gives CDR1 LNHDA, CDR2 SQIVND (reference sequence). The CDR3 here is CASSMAYTGELFF. CDR3 bases: TGTGCCAGTAGTATGGCTTACACCGGGGAGCTGTTTTTT.

This clone came up a few times. The V gene is TRBV7-2, the J gene TRBJ2-5, with D possibly matching TRBD1 (6 bases). The CDR3 runs 14 residues. The ends were cut back, 5 bases at V and 4 bases at J, with 14 bases in the middle. Looked up from germline, CDR1 is SGHTA and CDR2 is FQGNSA. The DNA of the CDR3 is TGTGCCAGCAGCGTAGGACAGCCCCGAGAGACCCAGTACTTC. It is translated as CASSVGQPRETQYF.

The chain uses TRBV28 and TRBJ1-2; TRBD1 matches 7 bases. From germline, CDR1 is MDHEN and CDR2 SYDVKM. Trimming cost V 5 bases and J 0 bases; bases outside gene matches: 9. The CDR3 has 16 amino acids. CDR3 amino acids: CASSTTGHQANYGYTF. CDR3 coding DNA: TGTGCCAGCAGTACGACAGGGCACCAAGCTAACTATGGCTACACCTTC.

V usage is TRBV6-5 and J usage is TRBJ2-2; D is possibly TRBD1 (6 bases). The germline V gene has CDR1 MNHEY and CDR2 SVGAGI. The CDR3 runs to 14 residues. V lost 7 bases, J lost 2 bases, and 11 bases lay in between. The CDR3 DNA is TGTGCCAGCACCTGGACAGTAAACACCGGGGAGCTGTTTTTT. Protein product: CASTWTVNTGELFF.

There are a few counts of this clone. This chain links TRBV19 with TRBJ1-4; no clear D. Germline-derived CDR1 and CDR2 are LNHDA and SQIVND (reference sequence). Trimming removed 6 bases at V and 5 bases at J, with 10 bases between. The CDR3 totals 13 residues. DNA for the CDR3: TGTGCCAGTAGCGCCACTCCAAATGAAAAACTGTTTTTT. This translates into CASSATPNEKLFF.

This clone was counted a few times. This chain connects TRBV25-1 to TRBJ1-4, with 9 bases identical to TRBD1. The trim removed 1 base at V and 7 bases at J, leaving 7 bases unmatched. CDR1 and CDR2 from the germline V gene are MGHDK and SYGVNS. CDR3 length: 16 amino acids. The DNA for the CDR3 is TGTGCCAGCAGTGAATGGGGAGGACAGGGGCGTGAAAAACTGTTTTTT. Translation gives CASSEWGGQGREKLFF.

The J gene is TRBJ1-4, the V gene TRBV21-1; the table assigns TRBD1, which was not confirmed against the DNA. TRBV21-1 is deemed a pseudogene. The CDR3 has 15 amino acids. The CDR3 protein is CASRVGPPTNEKLFF. CDR3 nucleotide sequence: TGTGCCAGCAGGGTGGGGCCTCCAACTAATGAAAAACTGTTTTTT.

This clone was seen a handful of times. The chain couples TRBV7-6 to TRBJ2-7; 8 positions agree with TRBD2. In germline, CDR1 is SGHVS, CDR2 FNYEAQ. The CDR3 sequence is 14 residues long. V lost 3 bases to trimming and J lost 4 bases; unmatched junction nucleotides: 5. The CDR3 is CASSFGPSGYEQYF. For the CDR3, the DNA is TGTGCCAGCAGCTTTGGTCCTAGCGGGTACGAGCAGTACTTC.

There are a few counts of this clone. This chain uses TRBV7-9 with TRBJ1-4; D call uncertain. Trimming removed 0 bases from V and 4 bases from J, with 12 bases in between. The CDR3 sequence is 16 residues long. CDR1 is SEHNR and CDR2 is FQNEAQ in the germline V gene (reference sequence). This CDR3 reads CASSLAIWELNEKLFF. In DNA form, the CDR3 reads TGTGCCAGCAGCTTAGCAATTTGGGAGCTTAATGAAAAACTGTTTTTT.

The chain carries TRBV11-2 and TRBJ1-5; D is perhaps TRBD1 (5 bases). This CDR3 is 15 amino acids long. CDR1 is SGHAT and CDR2 is FQNNGV in the germline V gene. Trimming left V 1 base short and J 7 bases short, with 14 bases between. This CDR3 is CASSLAGIPVQPQHF. DNA for the CDR3: TGTGCCAGCAGCTTAGCAGGGATTCCGGTCCAGCCCCAGCATTTT.

The rearrangement links TRBV5-1 to TRBJ2-1; TRBD1 agrees at 9 bases. The CDR3 length is 15 residues. The V gene's germline CDR1 is SGHRS and CDR2 YFSETQ. J was trimmed by 3 bases and V by 5 bases; bases with no gene match: 6. In DNA form, the CDR3 reads TGCGCCAGCAGTCCCGGACAGGGGATCTACAATGAGCAGTTCTTC. Protein: CASSPGQGIYNEQFF. Full variable domain (remainder filled in from reference TRBV5-1 and TRBJ2-1): KAGVTQTPRYLIKTRGQQVTLSCSPISGHRSVSWYQQTPGQGLQFLFEYFSETQRNKGNFPGRFSGRQFSNSRSEMNVSTLELGDSALYLCASSPGQGIYNEQFFGPGTRLTVL.

This clone was seen a handful of times. CDR3 sequence reads: CASSSRFRHEQFF. CDR3 DNA sequence: TGTGCCAGCAGCTCCCGTTTCCGTCATGAGCAGTTCTTC. The rearrangement links TRBV7-2 to TRBJ2-1; no definite D call. V shed 4 bases and J shed 8 bases, with 12 bases lying between them. CDR1 and CDR2 (germline): SGHTA, FQGNSA. The CDR3 sequence is 13 residues long.